What follows describes a single T cell receptor beta chain. The method was immunoSEQ multiplex PCR; TCRdb's version includes in-frame clones alone and lacks a portion of them. The data show around 23,000 clones, about 83% seen once. This entry comes from a study of PD-1 blockade in classical Hodgkin lymphoma. Brentuximab vedotin exposure varied among the patients, all of whom had relapsed after autologous stem cell transplantation. Researchers report purifying CD4+ T cells from thawed PBMCs by magnetic negative selection. V dropped 3 bases and J dropped 8; count of bases not matched to a gene: 4. CDR3 length equals 13 residues. Germline loops: CDR1 KGHSH, CDR2 LQKENI.

This rearrangement joins TRBV18 to TRBJ2-4; 7 positions agree with TRBD2. Material: CD4+ T cells from blood, obtained at baseline. The receptor was isolated from a human donor with classical Hodgkin lymphoma. CDR3 sequence (DNA): TGTGCCAGCTCACCCGGTGGGGGGGACATTCAGTACTTC. Its translation is CASSPGGGDIQYF.